A single sample gave rise to the 23 T cell receptor beta chains below, sequenced in a study of blood T cell repertoires in COVID-19 (dated by TCRdb to 2019 to 2021). The library was generated by the immunoSEQ multiplex PCR assay. In TCRdb, the immuneACCESS table is reduced to in-frame sequences with V and J assigned. These tables do not hold every clone; where another copy was compared, an unresolved V gene accounts for under half, and the others remain unexplained. The sample data list around 250,000 clones, and about four fifths of these were observed just once. Less than 5.5% of the sample is taken by the ten largest. The sequenced sample was PBMCs or T cells enriched from blood (not recorded which). The receptors were sampled from a man aged 35 to 55 who had been exposed to COVID-19.

J is TRBJ2-3 and V is TRBV6-4; the match to TRBD2 covers 10 bases. CDR3 size: 15 residues. Trimming at V came to 2 bases and at J to 13 bases, leaving 12 bases not matched to a gene. The germline V gene has CDR1 MRHNA and CDR2 SNTAGT. CDR3 nucleotides: TGTGCCAGCAGTGACCAAGGGACTAGCGACCTGCGGAAGTATTTT. Amino acid sequence: CASSDQGTSDLRKYF.

V is TRBV6-5 and J is TRBJ1-1; D is perhaps TRBD1 (6 bases). The germline gives CDR1 MNHEY, CDR2 SVGAGI. The length of the CDR3 is 13 residues. V dropped 5 bases and J dropped 4 bases, with 11 bases sitting between them. The CDR3 protein is CASSKTGFTEAFF. The CDR3 DNA reads TGTGCCAGCAGTAAAACAGGGTTCACTGAAGCTTTCTTT.

The chain has TRBV3-1 (or the pseudogene TRBV3-2) and TRBJ2-7; no clear D. Germline CDR1 reads LGHDT; CDR2 reads YNNKEL (reference sequence). Trimming removed 6 bases from V and 2 bases from J, with 8 bases in between. This CDR3 contains 12 residues. The CDR3 sequence is CASRGGPYEQYF. The CDR3 DNA follows: TGTGCCAGCAGGGGTGGGCCCTACGAGCAGTACTTC.

The V and J genes are TRBV9 and TRBJ2-5, with 8 bases lining up with TRBD2. The V gene's germline CDR1 is SGDLS and CDR2 YYNGEE. This CDR3 comprises 15 residues. The ends lost 4 bases at V and 2 bases at J; junction bases unmatched: 7. The CDR3 here is CASSREGRQQETQYF. CDR3 bases: TGTGCCAGCAGCCGGGAGGGGAGACAGCAAGAGACCCAGTACTTC.

This clone was observed a few times. The V call is TRBV5-1, the J call TRBJ2-3, with 15 bases lining up with TRBD2. J was trimmed by 0 bases and V by 3 bases; bases with no gene match: 5. The CDR3 has 18 amino acids. CDR1 and CDR2 (germline): SGHRS, YFSETQ. The CDR3 DNA sequence: TGCGCCAGCAGCTACGGACTAGCGGGAGGGATTAGCACAGATACGCAGTATTTT. This sequence encodes CASSYGLAGGISTDTQYF.

Here the CDR3 reads CASSRDRVPGNTIYF. CDR3 coding DNA: TGTGCCAGTAGTCGAGACAGGGTGCCTGGAAACACCATATATTTT. The V gene is TRBV19, the J gene TRBJ1-3; 7 bases map to TRBD1. The CDR3 consists of 15 residues. The trim removed 5 bases at V and 2 bases at J, leaving 6 bases unmatched. Germline lookup yields CDR1 LNHDA and CDR2 SQIVND (reference sequence).

V and J are TRBV5-6 and TRBJ1-6; D is unclear. Trimming shortened V by 3 bases and J by 7 bases, and 23 bases separated the two germline ends. Germline CDR1 reads SGHDT; CDR2 reads YYEEEE. The CDR3 is made up of 18 amino acids. DNA for the CDR3: TGTGCCAGCAGCTATTTAAGCACTATCTCAAAAACGAATTCACCCCTCCACTTT. The encoded protein is CASSYLSTISKTNSPLHF.

This chain connects TRBV5-4 to TRBJ2-7; 12 nucleotides line up with TRBD2. Germline CDR1 is SGHNT and CDR2 is YYREEE (reference sequence). The V and J ends lost 4 bases and 6 bases, in that order; junction bases with no gene match: 8. The CDR3 spans 15 residues. Written as DNA, the CDR3 is TGTGCCAGCAGCCCGGGGACTAGCGGGTCCCGCGAGCAGTACTTC. Its protein is CASSPGTSGSREQYF. Full variable domain (outside the CDR3, taken from reference TRBV5-4 and TRBJ2-7): ETGVTQSPTHLIKTRGQQVTLRCSSQSGHNTVSWYQQALGQGPQFIFQYYREEENGRGNFPPRFSGLQFPNYSSELNVNALELDDSALYLCASSPGTSGSREQYFGPGTRLTVT.

CDR3 in DNA: TGCGCCAGCAGCCAAGAGTGGGGGCAAAATCAGCCCCAGCATTTT. Its protein is CASSQEWGQNQPQHF. The chain uses TRBV4-1 and TRBJ1-5, with D possibly being TRBD1 (6 bases). V was pared by 0 bases and J by 4 bases, with 10 bases between. CDR1 is MGHRA and CDR2 is YSYEKL in the germline V gene. This CDR3 is 15 amino acids long.

J is TRBJ2-1 and V is TRBV7-7; D is uncertain. From germline, CDR1 is SSHAT and CDR2 FNYEAQ (reference sequence). The CDR3 consists of 15 residues. CDR3 sequence reads: CASSWAISSYNEQFF. CDR3 sequence (DNA): TGTGCTAGTTCTTGGGCTATAAGCTCCTACAATGAGCAGTTCTTC.

The CDR3 DNA reads as TGTGCCAGTAGTTCACTTGGGGGACAGACTCTCGGTCAGCCCCAGCATTTT. It specifies CASSSLGGQTLGQPQHF. The chain recombines TRBV19 with TRBJ1-5; 7 bases align to TRBD1. The CDR3 has 17 amino acids. The V gene's germline CDR1 is LNHDA and CDR2 SQIVND (reference sequence). The V gene end was trimmed by 5 bases and the J gene end by 6 bases; junction bases not matched to a gene: 16.

The chain combines TRBV10-3 with TRBJ1-2; possibly TRBD1 for D (6 bases). The length of the CDR3 is 14 residues. Germline V lookup: CDR1 ENHRY, CDR2 SYGVKD. V shed 3 bases and J shed 2 bases, with 10 bases lying between them. The CDR3 is CAISDGTNNYGYTF. The DNA of the CDR3 is TGTGCCATCAGTGACGGGACAAACAACTATGGCTACACCTTC.

This clone was counted a single time. This chain connects TRBV7-8 to TRBJ2-5, with TRBD2 matching 7 bases. Trimming took 5 bases from V and 2 from J; bases not matched to a gene: 11. The CDR3 sequence is 16 residues long. From germline, CDR1 is SGHVS and CDR2 FQNEAQ. CDR3 in amino acids: CASSDGFRLAQETQYF. DNA for the CDR3: TGTGCCAGCAGCGATGGCTTCAGACTAGCTCAAGAGACCCAGTACTTC.

The chain links TRBV2 to TRBJ2-1; 13 bases map to TRBD2. Germline assignment: CDR1 SNHLY and CDR2 FYNNEI. Germline trimming cut 6 bases from V and 6 bases from J; bases unmatched to any gene: 5. There are 15 residues in the CDR3. The CDR3 sequence: CASRGWTSGSNEQFF. CDR3 nucleotides: TGTGCCAGCAGAGGGTGGACTAGCGGGAGCAATGAGCAGTTCTTC.

The chain employs TRBV30 and TRBJ1-1; 8 bases agree with TRBD1. The junction had 6 bases not matched to a gene; V was cut back by 4 bases and J by 5 bases. Germline CDR1 GTSNPN, CDR2 SVGIG (reference sequence). This CDR3 has 13 amino acids. CDR3 residues: CAWIQGAGTEAFF. For the CDR3, the DNA is TGTGCCTGGATTCAGGGGGCAGGTACTGAAGCTTTCTTT.

This chain uses TRBV7-9 with TRBJ1-1, with 8 bases identical to TRBD1. CDR1 is SEHNR, CDR2 FQNEAQ, per germline (reference sequence). This CDR3 comprises 16 residues. Trimming removed 5 bases from V and 8 bases from J; junction bases left unmatched: 16. CDR3 nucleotide sequence: TGTGCCAGCAGCCCAGGGACAGGTTCAAAGCTATCCGAAGCTTTCTTT. This encodes CASSPGTGSKLSEAFF.

The CDR3 protein is CASSTARTGGVETQYF. In DNA, the CDR3 is TGTGCCAGTAGTACCGCCCGGACAGGGGGAGTAGAGACCCAGTACTTC. The genes are TRBV19 and TRBJ2-5, with TRBD1 identical over 10 bases. CDR3 length equals 16 residues. CDR1 and CDR2 from the germline V gene are LNHDA and SQIVND (reference sequence). V shed 4 bases, J shed 4 bases, and the junction held 9 bases outside the gene matches.

The chain carries TRBV9 and TRBJ2-3, with TRBD2 matching 10 bases. The V and J ends lost 3 bases and 3 bases, in that order; junction bases with no gene match: 10. Germline-derived CDR1 and CDR2 are SGDLS and YYNGEE. The CDR3 runs to 17 residues. The CDR3 region has the DNA TGTGCCAGCAGCGGACGTCTAGCGGGAGCTCGGACAGATACGCAGTATTTT. It encodes CASSGRLAGARTDTQYF.

The count of this clone is one. The rearrangement joins TRBV2 to TRBJ1-5; 8 bases fit TRBD1. The J segment lost 0 bases and the V segment lost 6 bases, leaving 7 bases of the junction unmatched. Germline assignment: CDR1 SNHLY and CDR2 FYNNEI. The CDR3 totals 16 residues. The CDR3 DNA sequence: TGTGCCAGCAGAGTGAACAGGGGGTCTAGCAATCAGCCCCAGCATTTT. It codes for CASRVNRGSSNQPQHF.

The chain couples TRBV24-1 to TRBJ1-2, with TRBD1 matching 7 bases. The V and J ends lost 3 bases and 7 bases, in that order; junction bases with no gene match: 4. The CDR3 has 13 amino acids. The germline gives CDR1 KGHDR, CDR2 SFDVKD. CDR3 loop: CATSDKGAGGYTF. Written as DNA, the CDR3 is TGTGCCACCAGTGATAAGGGGGCGGGTGGCTACACCTTC.

CDR3 loop: CASSPTGGSYEQYF. As DNA, the CDR3 is TGTGCCAGCTCACCAACAGGGGGCTCCTACGAGCAGTACTTC. V is TRBV18 and J is TRBJ2-7; the match to TRBD1 covers 8 bases. This CDR3 is 14 amino acids long. CDR1 is KGHSH, CDR2 LQKENI, per germline. The V and J ends lost 2 bases and 0 bases, in that order; junction bases with no gene match: 0.

Only one count was recorded for this clone. The CDR3 sequence: CASSLPERGTSHF. The CDR3 nucleotides are TGTGCCAGCAGTTTGCCTGAAAGGGGAACTTCGCATTTT. J is TRBJ1-5 and V is TRBV6-5, with a tentative D call TRBD1 (5 bases). This CDR3 has 13 residues. The V gene lost 4 bases and the J gene lost 15 bases, with 19 bases spanning the gap. In germline, CDR1 is MNHEY, CDR2 SVGAGI.

V is TRBV10-3 and J is TRBJ1-1, with a tentative D call TRBD1 (5 bases). CDR3 length: 13 residues. The germline CDR1 and CDR2 sequences are ENHRY and SYGVKD. The germline V and J ends were trimmed by 6 bases and 5 bases, with 13 bases remaining between them. CDR3 region: CAIRAGEGTEAFF. The CDR3 DNA sequence: TGTGCCATCAGAGCTGGGGAGGGGACTGAAGCTTTCTTT.